Listed here are 19 T cell receptor beta chains from one sample, sequenced in a study of T cell repertoires in cytomegalovirus infection. These receptors' antigens are unknown. Via MiXCR, TCRdb re-called the reads, giving one row per CDR3 protein. The repertoire has around 100,000 distinct CDR3 sequences, 42% of them found once; the top ten carry approximately 69%. This sample comprised CD8+ T cells from cultured PBMCs, obtained from culture after CMV antigen stimulation. The origin of the receptors is a human donor in good health (CMV status not recorded). Some clones in this sample may be carry-over from other donors' samples.

This chain uses TRBV28 with TRBJ1-1; D call uncertain. From germline, CDR1 is MDHEN and CDR2 SYDVKM. Trimming removed 1 base from V and 5 bases from J, with 11 bases in between. This CDR3 is 14 amino acids long. The CDR3 sequence: CASSLYGVGTEAFF. The CDR3, as DNA: TGTGCCAGCAGTTTATACGGGGTTGGGACTGAAGCTTTCTTT.

This chain links TRBV2 with TRBJ2-7; tentatively, D is TRBD1 (6 bases). The CDR3 totals 12 residues. V was pared by 7 bases and J by 5 bases, with 12 bases between. The germline V gene encodes CDR1 SNHLY and CDR2 FYNNEI. CDR3 in amino acids: CASILTGNEQYF. In DNA, the CDR3 is TGTGCCAGCATTTTAACAGGGAACGAGCAGTACTTC.

The rearrangement uses TRBV5-1 and TRBJ1-4, with D uncertain. Germline V lookup: CDR1 SGHRS, CDR2 YFSETQ. This CDR3 has 14 amino acids. V was cut by 4 bases and J by 7 bases, with 14 bases left in between. CDR3 region: CASSPVGVGEKLFF. CDR3 sequence (DNA): TGCGCCAGCAGCCCAGTCGGGGTCGGTGAAAAACTGTTTTTT. Together with reference TRBV5-1 and TRBJ1-4, the CDR3 gives the full variable domain: KAGVTQTPRYLIKTRGQQVTLSCSPISGHRSVSWYQQTPGQGLQFLFEYFSETQRNKGNFPGRFSGRQFSNSRSEMNVSTLELGDSALYLCASSPVGVGEKLFFGSGTQLSVL.

This clonotype was observed a few times. The chain has TRBV29-1 and TRBJ2-7, with D perhaps assigned TRBD1 or TRBD2 (5 bases each). In germline, CDR1 is SQVTM, CDR2 ANQGSEA. V was shortened by 3 bases and J by 0 bases, with 6 bases between the two germline ends. This CDR3 contains 12 residues. The CDR3 coding sequence is TGCAGCGTTGAGGGGGTCTCCTACGAGCAGTACTTC. It yields the protein CSVEGVSYEQYF.

The rearrangement links TRBV6-5 to TRBJ2-5; possibly TRBD2 for D (6 bases). Germline V gene sequence: CDR1 MNHEY, CDR2 SVGAGI. Trimming pared 5 bases from V and 5 bases from J, leaving 18 bases between. The CDR3 extends over 15 amino acids. CDR3 nucleotide sequence: TGTGCCAGCAGTCCAACGGCGGGGTTCGGGGAGACCCAGTACTTC. Translating it yields CASSPTAGFGETQYF.

To note about this clonotype: Sequence at one end of the junction differs from germline and may be a read error. CDR3 sequence: CTSSLGLHNEQFF. Written as DNA, the CDR3 is TGTACCAGCAGTTTAGGACTACACAATGAGCAGTTCTTC. The V gene is TRBV12-3 or TRBV12-4, the J gene TRBJ2-1, with D perhaps matching TRBD2 (6 bases). CDR3 length: 13 amino acids.

The CDR3 sequence is CASSPGPKNYGYTF. CDR3 in DNA: TGTGCCAGCAGCCCCGGACCGAAAAACTATGGCTACACCTTC. V is TRBV27 and J is TRBJ1-2, with D hard to call. Deletions cut 6 bases from V and 2 bases from J, with 13 bases between. This CDR3 is 14 amino acids long. From germline, CDR1 is MNHEY and CDR2 SMNVEV (reference sequence).

As to this clonotype: A read error may account for a junction end that differs from germline. This rearrangement joins TRBV7-9 to TRBJ2-1, with 10 bases matching TRBD1. CDR3 length equals 16 residues. Germline assignment: CDR1 SEHNR and CDR2 FQNEAQ (reference sequence). The chain's CDR3 is CASSVQDRGVDNEEFF. The DNA for the CDR3 is TGTGCCAGCAGTGTTCAGGACAGGGGGGTGGACAATGAGGAGTTCTTT. The variable domain in full, with the rest retrieved from reference TRBV7-9 and TRBJ2-1, is DTGVSQNPRHKITKRGQNVTFRCDPISEHNRLYWYRQTLGQGPEFLTYFQNEAQLEKSRLLSDRFSAERPKGSFSTLEIQRTEQGDSAMYLCASSVQDRGVDNEEFFGPGTRLTVL.

V gene TRBV13 combines with J gene TRBJ2-7, with D unclear. The V and J ends lost 0 bases and 3 bases respectively, with 6 bases between them. Looked up from germline, CDR1 is PRHDT and CDR2 is FYEKMQ (reference sequence). The CDR3 has 13 amino acids. The CDR3 here is CASSLGTNYEQYF. In DNA form, the CDR3 reads TGTGCCAGCAGCTTAGGGACAAACTACGAGCAGTACTTC.

This clonotype came up once. The junction shows a germline mismatch at one end, possibly a read error. The V call is TRBV18, the J call TRBJ1-2; the D gene is possibly TRBD1 (5 bases). This CDR3 has 14 amino acids. From germline, CDR1 is KGHSH and CDR2 LQKENI. This CDR3 reads CVSSPPTESYGYTF. CDR3 in DNA: TGTGTCAGCTCACCACCGACAGAGTCCTATGGCTACACCTTC.

The sample holds a few counts of this clonotype. This chain links TRBV19 with TRBJ2-2; weak D call: TRBD2 (5 bases). The CDR3 runs to 16 residues. Deletions cut 7 bases from V and 1 base from J, with 16 bases between. Germline V CDR1 and CDR2: LNHDA, SQIVND (reference sequence). CDR3 DNA sequence: TGTGCCAGTATCGGCACCGGGAACGAGAACACCGGGGAGCTGTTTTTT. Its protein product is CASIGTGNENTGELFF.

This rearrangement joins TRBV7-2 to TRBJ2-7; no firm D call. This CDR3 comprises 14 residues. Germline V gives CDR1 SGHTA, CDR2 FQGNSA. The ends were cut back, 1 base at V and 2 bases at J, with 9 bases in the middle. In DNA, the CDR3 is TGTGCCAGCAGCTTAGGACTCGAGACCTACGAGCAGTACTTC. It specifies CASSLGLETYEQYF. Full variable domain (rest looked up from reference TRBV7-2 and TRBJ2-7): GAGVSQSPSNKVTEKGKDVELRCDPISGHTALYWYRQSLGQGLEFLIYFQGNSAPDKSGLPSDRFSAERTGGSVSTLTIQRTQQEDSAVYLCASSLGLETYEQYFGPGTRLTVT.

The chain links TRBV6-2 or TRBV6-3 to TRBJ2-7; D is possibly TRBD1 (5 bases). The CDR3 has 12 residues. Germline V gene sequence: CDR1 MNHEY, CDR2 SVGEGT. The V end was cut by 8 bases, the J end by 4 bases, with 12 bases between. In nucleotides, the CDR3 is TGTGCCAGCTGGACGGACACATACGAGCAGTACTTC. It codes for CASWTDTYEQYF.

The genes are TRBV2 and TRBJ2-7; D gene ambiguous. CDR3 length: 14 residues. V was pared by 1 base and J by 2 bases, with 9 bases between. Germline lookup yields CDR1 SNHLY and CDR2 FYNNEI. CDR3 sequence: CASSEDRRAYEQYF. The CDR3 coding sequence is TGTGCCAGCAGTGAAGATCGAAGGGCCTACGAGCAGTACTTC.

This clonotype was picked up one time. In DNA, the CDR3 is TGTGCCAGCAGCCCCCAACACAGGGGTACTGAAGCTTTCTTT. This encodes CASSPQHRGTEAFF. This chain joins TRBV12-3 or TRBV12-4 and TRBJ1-1; 7 nucleotides match TRBD1. After removal of 6 bases from V and 5 bases from J, the junction contained 9 bases not matched to a gene. The CDR3 spans 14 residues.

This rearrangement joins TRBV12-3 or TRBV12-4 to TRBJ1-5; the D is unclear. V was shortened by 3 bases and J by 3 bases, with 15 bases between the two germline ends. The CDR3 is 16 amino acids. The CDR3 region is CASSFFFRDINQPQHF. The CDR3, as DNA: TGTGCCAGCAGTTTTTTTTTCCGGGATATCAATCAGCCCCAGCATTTT.

V and J are TRBV7-3 and TRBJ2-3, with D possibly TRBD2 on 6 matching bases. Germline V CDR1 and CDR2: SGHTA, FQGTGA. V lost 3 bases to trimming and J lost 5 bases, with 15 bases between them. This CDR3 is built from 15 residues. This CDR3 is CASSFNGGAGDTQYF. CDR3 coding DNA: TGTGCCAGCAGCTTTAACGGGGGAGCCGGAGATACGCAGTATTTT. The variable domain in full, with the rest retrieved from reference TRBV7-3 and TRBJ2-3, is GAGVSQTPSNKVTEKGKYVELRCDPISGHTALYWYRQSLGQGPEFLIYFQGTGAADDSGLPNDRFFAVRPEGSVSTLKIQRTERGDSAVYLCASSFNGGAGDTQYFGPGTRLTVL.

Worth noting for this clonotype: The junction shows a germline mismatch at one end, possibly a read error. The chain uses TRBV18 and TRBJ1-3; D unresolved. The CDR3 is 16 amino acids. Germline-derived CDR1 and CDR2 are KGHSH and LQKENI. The CDR3 DNA follows: TGTGTCAGCTCACCACTCGAAACGGGGTATGGAAACACCATATATTTT. The encoded protein is CVSSPLETGYGNTIYF.

The CDR3 is CATSTQGGKNIQYF. The CDR3, as DNA: TGTGCCACCAGCACACAGGGGGGTAAAAACATTCAGTACTTC. The chain has TRBV15 and TRBJ2-4; 8 positions match TRBD1. Germline CDR1 reads LNHNV; CDR2 reads YYDKDF (reference sequence). The J segment lost 4 bases and the V segment lost 4 bases, leaving 3 bases of the junction unmatched. CDR3 length: 14 residues.